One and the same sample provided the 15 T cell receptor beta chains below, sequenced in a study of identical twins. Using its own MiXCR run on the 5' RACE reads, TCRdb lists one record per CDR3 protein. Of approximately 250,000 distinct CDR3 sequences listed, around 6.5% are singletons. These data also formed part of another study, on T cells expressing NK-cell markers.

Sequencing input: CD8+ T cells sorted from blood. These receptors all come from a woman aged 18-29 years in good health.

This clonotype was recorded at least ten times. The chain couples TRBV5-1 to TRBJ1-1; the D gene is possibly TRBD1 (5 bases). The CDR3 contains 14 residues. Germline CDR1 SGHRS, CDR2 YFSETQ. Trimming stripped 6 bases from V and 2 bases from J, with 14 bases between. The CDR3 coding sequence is TGCGCCAGCACATATGTCGGGGCCAACACTGAAGCTTTCTTT. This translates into CASTYVGANTEAFF.

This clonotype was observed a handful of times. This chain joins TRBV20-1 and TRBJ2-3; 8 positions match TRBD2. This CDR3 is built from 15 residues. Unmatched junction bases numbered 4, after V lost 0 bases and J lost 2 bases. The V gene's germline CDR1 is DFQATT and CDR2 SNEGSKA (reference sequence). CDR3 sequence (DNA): TGCAGTGCTAGAGATAGCGGGGACGCCACAGATACGCAGTATTTT. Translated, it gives CSARDSGDATDTQYF.

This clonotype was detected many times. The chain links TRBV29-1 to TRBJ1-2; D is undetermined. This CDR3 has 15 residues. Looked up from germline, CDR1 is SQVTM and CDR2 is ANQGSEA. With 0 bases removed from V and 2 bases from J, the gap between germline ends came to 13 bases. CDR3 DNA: TGCAGCGTTGAAGATCGCCCAGGAAAGAACTATGGCTACACCTTC. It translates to CSVEDRPGKNYGYTF.

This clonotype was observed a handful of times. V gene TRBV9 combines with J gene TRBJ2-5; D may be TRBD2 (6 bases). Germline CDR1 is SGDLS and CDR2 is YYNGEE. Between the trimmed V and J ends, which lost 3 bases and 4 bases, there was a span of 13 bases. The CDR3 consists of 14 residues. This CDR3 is CASSGASDSETQYF. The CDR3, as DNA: TGTGCCAGCAGCGGTGCTAGCGATTCAGAGACCCAGTACTTC.

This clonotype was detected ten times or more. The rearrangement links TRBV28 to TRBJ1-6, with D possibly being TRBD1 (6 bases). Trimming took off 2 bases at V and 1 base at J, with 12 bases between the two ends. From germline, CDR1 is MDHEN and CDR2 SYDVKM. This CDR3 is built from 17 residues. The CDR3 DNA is TGTGCCAGCAGTTTAGGGGGGGCTGGGTCCTATAATTCACCCCTCCACTTT. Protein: CASSLGGAGSYNSPLHF.

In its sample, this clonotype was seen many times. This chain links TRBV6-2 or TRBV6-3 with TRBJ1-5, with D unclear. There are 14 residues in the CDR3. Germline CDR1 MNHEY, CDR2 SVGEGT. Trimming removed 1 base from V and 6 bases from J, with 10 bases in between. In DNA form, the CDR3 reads TGTGCCAGCAGTTACTATGGTTGGGGTCAGCCCCAGCATTTT. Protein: CASSYYGWGQPQHF.

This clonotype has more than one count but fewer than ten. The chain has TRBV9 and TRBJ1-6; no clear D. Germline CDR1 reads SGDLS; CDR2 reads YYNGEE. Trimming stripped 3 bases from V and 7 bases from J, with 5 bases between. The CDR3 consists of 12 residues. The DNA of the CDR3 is TGTGCCAGCAGCGCAACGAATTCACCCCTCCACTTT. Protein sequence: CASSATNSPLHF.

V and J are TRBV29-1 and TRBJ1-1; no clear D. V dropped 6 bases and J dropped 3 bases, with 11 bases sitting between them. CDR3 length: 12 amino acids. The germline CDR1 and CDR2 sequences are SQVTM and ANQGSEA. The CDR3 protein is CSVAVGDTEAFF. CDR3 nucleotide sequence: TGCAGCGTGGCGGTTGGCGACACTGAAGCTTTCTTT.

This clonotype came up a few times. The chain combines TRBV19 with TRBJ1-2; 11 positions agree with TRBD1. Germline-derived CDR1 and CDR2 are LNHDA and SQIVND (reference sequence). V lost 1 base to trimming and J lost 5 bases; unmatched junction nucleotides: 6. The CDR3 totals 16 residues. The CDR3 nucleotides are TGTGCCAGTAGTATAGGGACAGGGGGCGTCTTATATGGCTACACCTTC. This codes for CASSIGTGGVLYGYTF. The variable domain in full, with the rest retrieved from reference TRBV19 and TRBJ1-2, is DGGITQSPKYLFRKEGQNVTLSCEQNLNHDAMYWYRQDPGQGLRLIYYSQIVNDFQKGDIAEGYSVSREKKESFPLTVTSAQKNPTAFYLCASSIGTGGVLYGYTFGSGTRLTVV.

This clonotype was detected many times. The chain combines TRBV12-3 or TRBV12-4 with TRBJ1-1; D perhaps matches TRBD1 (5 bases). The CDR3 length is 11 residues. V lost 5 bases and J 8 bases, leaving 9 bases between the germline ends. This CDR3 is CASSLDSEAFF. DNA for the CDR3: TGTGCCAGCAGTCTTGACAGCGAAGCTTTCTTT.

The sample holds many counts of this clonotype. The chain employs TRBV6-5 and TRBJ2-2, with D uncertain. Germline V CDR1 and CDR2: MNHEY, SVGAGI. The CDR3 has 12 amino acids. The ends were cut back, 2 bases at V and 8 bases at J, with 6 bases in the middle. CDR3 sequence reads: CASSYLRGELFF. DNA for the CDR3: TGTGCCAGCAGTTACCTGCGGGGGGAGCTGTTTTTT.

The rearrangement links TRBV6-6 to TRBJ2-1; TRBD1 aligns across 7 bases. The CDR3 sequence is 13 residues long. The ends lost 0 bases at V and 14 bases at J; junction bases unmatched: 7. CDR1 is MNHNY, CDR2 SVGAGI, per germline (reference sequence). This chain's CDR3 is CASSYSQPDREFF. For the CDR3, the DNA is TGTGCCAGCAGTTACTCCCAGCCAGACAGGGAGTTCTTC.

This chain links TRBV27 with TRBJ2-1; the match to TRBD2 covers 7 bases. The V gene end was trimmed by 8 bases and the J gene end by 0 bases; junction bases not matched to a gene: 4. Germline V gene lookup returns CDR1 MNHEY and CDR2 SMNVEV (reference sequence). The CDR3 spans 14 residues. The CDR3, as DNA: TGTGCCAGCGTACCGGGGGGCTCCTACAATGAGCAGTTCTTC. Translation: CASVPGGSYNEQFF.

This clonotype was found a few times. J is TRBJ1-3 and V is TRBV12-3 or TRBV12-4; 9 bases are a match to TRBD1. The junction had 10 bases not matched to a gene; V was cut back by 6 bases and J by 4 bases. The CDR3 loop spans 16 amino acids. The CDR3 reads CASSPLDRGSGNTIYF. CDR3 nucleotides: TGTGCCAGCAGCCCCTTGGACAGGGGATCAGGAAACACCATATATTTT.

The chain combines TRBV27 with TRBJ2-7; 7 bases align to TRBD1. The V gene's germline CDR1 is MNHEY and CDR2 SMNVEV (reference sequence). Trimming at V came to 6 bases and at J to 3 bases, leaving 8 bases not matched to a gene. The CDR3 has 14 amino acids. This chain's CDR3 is CASRGTARSYEQYF. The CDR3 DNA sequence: TGTGCCAGCAGAGGGACAGCTAGAAGCTACGAGCAGTACTTC.